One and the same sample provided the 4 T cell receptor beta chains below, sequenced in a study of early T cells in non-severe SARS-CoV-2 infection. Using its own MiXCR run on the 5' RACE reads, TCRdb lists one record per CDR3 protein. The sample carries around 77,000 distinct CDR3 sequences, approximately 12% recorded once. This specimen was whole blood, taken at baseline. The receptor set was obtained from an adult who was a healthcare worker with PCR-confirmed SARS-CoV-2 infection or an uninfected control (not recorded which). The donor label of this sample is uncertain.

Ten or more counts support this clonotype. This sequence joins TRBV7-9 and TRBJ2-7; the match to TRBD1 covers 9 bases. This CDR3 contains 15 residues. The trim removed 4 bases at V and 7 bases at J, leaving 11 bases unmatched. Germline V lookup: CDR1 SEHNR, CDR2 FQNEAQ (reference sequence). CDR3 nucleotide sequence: TGTGCCAGCAGCTCCCGGGACAGGGTGCTGGGGGAGCAGTACTTC. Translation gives CASSSRDRVLGEQYF.

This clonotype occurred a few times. The CDR3 DNA reads TGTGCCAGTAGTATAGAAATAGGTGGACTAGCCCAATACAATGAGCAGTTCTTC. This codes for CASSIEIGGLAQYNEQFF. The chain uses TRBV19 and TRBJ2-1, with 8 bases lining up with TRBD2. The V segment lost 0 bases and the J segment 4 bases; nucleotides outside the gene matches: 11. This CDR3 has 18 residues. CDR1 is LNHDA and CDR2 is SQIVND in the germline V gene (reference sequence).

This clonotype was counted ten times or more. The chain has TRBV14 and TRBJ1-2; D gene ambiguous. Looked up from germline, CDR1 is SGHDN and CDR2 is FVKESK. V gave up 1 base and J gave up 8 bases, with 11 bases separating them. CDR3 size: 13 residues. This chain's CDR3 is CASSQGEGYGYTF. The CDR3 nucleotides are TGTGCCAGCAGCCAAGGCGAAGGGTACGGCTACACCTTC.

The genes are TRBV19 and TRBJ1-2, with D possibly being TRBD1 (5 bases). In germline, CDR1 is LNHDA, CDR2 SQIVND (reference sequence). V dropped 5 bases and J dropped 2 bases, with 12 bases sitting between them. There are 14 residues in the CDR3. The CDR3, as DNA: TGTGCCAGTAGTGACCCGGGACGGAACTATGGCTACACCTTC. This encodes CASSDPGRNYGYTF.